Reported below is one T cell receptor (beta chain). V lost 1 base, J lost 3 bases, and 12 bases lay in between. Germline V gene data show CDR1 as SGHTA and CDR2 as FQGNSA. The CDR3 is 16 amino acids. This entry belongs to a study of blood T cell repertoires in COVID-19. Sequencing was performed with immunoSEQ multiplex PCR; in TCRdb, only in-frame clones are kept and a portion is missing. Of some 140,000 clones in the sample, approximately 83% were seen once. This receptor was taken from a woman of 80 years or more with acute or convalescent COVID-19. V is TRBV7-2 and J is TRBJ2-2; no definite D call. The sample was peripheral blood. In DNA, the CDR3 is TGTGCCAGCAGCTTAGATCGGGTGGCAGACACCGGGGAGCTGTTTTTT. Protein sequence: CASSLDRVADTGELFF. Looking up the rest from reference TRBV7-2 and TRBJ2-2 gives the full variable domain: GAGVSQSPSNKVTEKGKDVELRCDPISGHTALYWYRQSLGQGLEFLIYFQGNSAPDKSGLPSDRFSAERTGGSVSTLTIQRTQQEDSAVYLCASSLDRVADTGELFFGEGSRLTVL.